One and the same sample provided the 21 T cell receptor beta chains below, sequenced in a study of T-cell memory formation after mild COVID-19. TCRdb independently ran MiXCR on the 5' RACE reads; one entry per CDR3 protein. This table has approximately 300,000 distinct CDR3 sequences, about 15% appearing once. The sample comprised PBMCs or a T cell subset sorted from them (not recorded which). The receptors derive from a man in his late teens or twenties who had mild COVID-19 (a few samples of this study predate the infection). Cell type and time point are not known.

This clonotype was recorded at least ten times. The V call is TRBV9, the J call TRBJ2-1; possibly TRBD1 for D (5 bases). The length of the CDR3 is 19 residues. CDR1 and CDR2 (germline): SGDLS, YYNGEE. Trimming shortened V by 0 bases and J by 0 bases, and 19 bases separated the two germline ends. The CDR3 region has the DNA TGTGCCAGCAGCGTAGGTGGGGCCGCCCTAAAAAGCTCCTACAATGAGCAGTTCTTC. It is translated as CASSVGGAALKSSYNEQFF. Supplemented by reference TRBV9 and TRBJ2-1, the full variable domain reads DSGVTQTPKHLITATGQRVTLRCSPRSGDLSVYWYQQSLDQGLQFLIQYYNGEERAKGNILERFSAQQFPDLHSELNLSSLELGDSALYFCASSVGGAALKSSYNEQFFGPGTRLTVL.

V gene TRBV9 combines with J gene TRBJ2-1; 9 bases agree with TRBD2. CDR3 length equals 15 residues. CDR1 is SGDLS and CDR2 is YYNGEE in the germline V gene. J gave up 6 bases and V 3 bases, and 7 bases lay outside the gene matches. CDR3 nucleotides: TGTGCCAGCAGCGGAGCCGGGACTAGCCTCAATGAGCAGTTCTTC. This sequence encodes CASSGAGTSLNEQFF.

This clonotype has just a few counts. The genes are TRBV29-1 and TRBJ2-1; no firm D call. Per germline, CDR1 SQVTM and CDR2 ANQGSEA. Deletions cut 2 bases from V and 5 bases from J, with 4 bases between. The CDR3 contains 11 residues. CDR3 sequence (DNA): TGCAGCGTTGAACGAAACAATGAGCAGTTCTTC. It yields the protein CSVERNNEQFF.

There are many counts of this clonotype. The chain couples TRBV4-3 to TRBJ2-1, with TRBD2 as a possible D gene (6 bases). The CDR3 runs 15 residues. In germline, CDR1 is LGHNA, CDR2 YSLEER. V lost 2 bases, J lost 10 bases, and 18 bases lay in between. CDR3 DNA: TGCGCCAGCAGCCAATTAGGGGACTCAAACCGGGAGCAGTTCTTC. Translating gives CASSQLGDSNREQFF.

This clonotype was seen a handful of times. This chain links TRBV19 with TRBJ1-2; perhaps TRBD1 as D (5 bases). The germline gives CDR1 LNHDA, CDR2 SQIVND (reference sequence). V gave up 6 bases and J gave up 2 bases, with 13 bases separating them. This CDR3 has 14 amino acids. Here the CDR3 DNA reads TGTGCCAGTAGGAAACAGGATTCAAACTATGGCTACACCTTC. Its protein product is CASRKQDSNYGYTF. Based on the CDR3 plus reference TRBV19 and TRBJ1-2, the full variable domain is DGGITQSPKYLFRKEGQNVTLSCEQNLNHDAMYWYRQDPGQGLRLIYYSQIVNDFQKGDIAEGYSVSREKKESFPLTVTSAQKNPTAFYLCASRKQDSNYGYTFGSGTRLTVV.

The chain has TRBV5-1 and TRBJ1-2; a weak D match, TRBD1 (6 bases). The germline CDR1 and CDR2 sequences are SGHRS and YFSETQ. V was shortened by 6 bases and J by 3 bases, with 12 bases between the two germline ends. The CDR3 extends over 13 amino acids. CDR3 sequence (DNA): TGCGCCAGCACCCTAGGGGGGCACTATGGCTACACCTTC. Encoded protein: CASTLGGHYGYTF.

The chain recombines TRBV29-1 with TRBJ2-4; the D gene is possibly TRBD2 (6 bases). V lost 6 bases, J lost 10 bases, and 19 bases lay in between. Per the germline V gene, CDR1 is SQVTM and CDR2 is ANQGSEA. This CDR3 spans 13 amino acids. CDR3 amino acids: CSVEAGIPGIQYF. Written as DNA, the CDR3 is TGCAGCGTCGAGGCGGGGATCCCGGGGATTCAGTACTTC.

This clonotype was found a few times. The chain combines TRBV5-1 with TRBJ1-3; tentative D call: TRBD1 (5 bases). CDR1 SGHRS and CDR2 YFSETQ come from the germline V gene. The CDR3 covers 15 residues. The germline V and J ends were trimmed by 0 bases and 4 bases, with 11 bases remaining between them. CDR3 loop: CASSLVGPRGNTIYF. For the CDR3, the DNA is TGCGCCAGCAGCTTGGTGGGACCTCGCGGAAACACCATATATTTT.

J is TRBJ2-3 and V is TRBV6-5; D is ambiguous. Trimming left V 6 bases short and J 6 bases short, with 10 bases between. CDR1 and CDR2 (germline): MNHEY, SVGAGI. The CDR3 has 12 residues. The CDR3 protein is CASREGRDTQYF. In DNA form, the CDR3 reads TGTGCCAGCAGAGAAGGCCGGGATACGCAGTATTTT.

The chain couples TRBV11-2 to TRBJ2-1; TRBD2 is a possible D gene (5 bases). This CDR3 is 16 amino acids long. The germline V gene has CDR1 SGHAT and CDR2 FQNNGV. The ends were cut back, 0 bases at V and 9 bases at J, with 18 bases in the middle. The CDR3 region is CASSLEGRLPRSEQFF. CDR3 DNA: TGTGCCAGCAGCTTAGAAGGGCGACTACCTCGGTCTGAGCAGTTCTTC.

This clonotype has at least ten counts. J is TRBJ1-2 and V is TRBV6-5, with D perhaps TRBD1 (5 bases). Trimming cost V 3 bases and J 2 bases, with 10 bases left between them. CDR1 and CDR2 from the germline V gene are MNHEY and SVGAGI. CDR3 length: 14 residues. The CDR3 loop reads CASSYSPGNYGYTF. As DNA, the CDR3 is TGTGCCAGCAGTTATTCGCCAGGGAACTATGGCTACACCTTC.

The CDR3 coding sequence is TGCAGTGCTCCGAACCGGGGGTACGAGCAGTACGTC. Its protein product is CSAPNRGYEQYV. The genes are TRBV20-1 and TRBJ2-7; possibly TRBD2 for D (6 bases). V dropped 5 bases and J dropped 4 bases, with 12 bases sitting between them. Germline values: CDR1 DFQATT, CDR2 SNEGSKA (reference sequence). This CDR3 has 12 amino acids.

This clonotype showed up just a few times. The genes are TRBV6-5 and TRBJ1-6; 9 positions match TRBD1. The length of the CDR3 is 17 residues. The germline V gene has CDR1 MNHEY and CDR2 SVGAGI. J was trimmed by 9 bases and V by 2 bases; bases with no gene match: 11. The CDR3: CASSYGTGGLGSSPLHF. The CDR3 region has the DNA TGTGCCAGCAGTTACGGCACAGGGGGCCTTGGGAGTTCACCCCTCCACTTT.

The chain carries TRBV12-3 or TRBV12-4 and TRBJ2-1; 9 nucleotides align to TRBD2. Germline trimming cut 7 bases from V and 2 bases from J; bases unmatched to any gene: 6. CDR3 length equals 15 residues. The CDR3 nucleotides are TGTGCCAGCACAGGGGCGGGGGGGCCCTACAATGAGCAGTTCTTC. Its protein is CASTGAGGPYNEQFF.

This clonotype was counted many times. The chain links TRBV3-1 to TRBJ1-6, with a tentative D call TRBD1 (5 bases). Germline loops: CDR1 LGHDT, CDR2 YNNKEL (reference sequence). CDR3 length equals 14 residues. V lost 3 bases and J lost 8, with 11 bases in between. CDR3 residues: CASSQVTADSPLHF. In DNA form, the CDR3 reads TGTGCCAGCAGCCAGGTGACAGCCGATTCACCCCTCCACTTT.

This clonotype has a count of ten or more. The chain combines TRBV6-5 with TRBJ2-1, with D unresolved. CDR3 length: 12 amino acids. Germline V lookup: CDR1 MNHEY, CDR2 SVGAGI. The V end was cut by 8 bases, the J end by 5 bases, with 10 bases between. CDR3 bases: TGTGCCAGCGGACGGTCTGACAATGAGCAGTTCTTC. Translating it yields CASGRSDNEQFF.

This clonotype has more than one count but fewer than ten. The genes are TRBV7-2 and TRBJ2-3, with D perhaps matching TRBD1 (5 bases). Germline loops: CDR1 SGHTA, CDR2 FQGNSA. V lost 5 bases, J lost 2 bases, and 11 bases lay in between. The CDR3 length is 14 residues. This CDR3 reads CASSRHRFTDTQYF. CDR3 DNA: TGTGCCAGCAGCCGGCACAGGTTCACAGATACGCAGTATTTT. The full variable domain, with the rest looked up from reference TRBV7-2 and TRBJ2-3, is GAGVSQSPSNKVTEKGKDVELRCDPISGHTALYWYRQSLGQGLEFLIYFQGNSAPDKSGLPSDRFSAERTGGSVSTLTIQRTQQEDSAVYLCASSRHRFTDTQYFGPGTRLTVL.

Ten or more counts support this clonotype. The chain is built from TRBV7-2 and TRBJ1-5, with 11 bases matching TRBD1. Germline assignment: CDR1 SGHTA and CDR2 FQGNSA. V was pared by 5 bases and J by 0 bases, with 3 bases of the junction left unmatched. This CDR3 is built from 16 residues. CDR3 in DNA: TGTGCCAGCAGCCGGACAGGGGGCTATAGCAATCAGCCCCAGCATTTT. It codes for CASSRTGGYSNQPQHF.

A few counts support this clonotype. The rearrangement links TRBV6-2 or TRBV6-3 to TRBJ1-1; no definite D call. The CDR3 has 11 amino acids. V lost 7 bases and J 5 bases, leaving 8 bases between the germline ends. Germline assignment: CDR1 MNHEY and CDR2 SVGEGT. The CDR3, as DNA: TGTGCCAGCAAAAGGGAAACTGAAGCTTTCTTT. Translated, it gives CASKRETEAFF.

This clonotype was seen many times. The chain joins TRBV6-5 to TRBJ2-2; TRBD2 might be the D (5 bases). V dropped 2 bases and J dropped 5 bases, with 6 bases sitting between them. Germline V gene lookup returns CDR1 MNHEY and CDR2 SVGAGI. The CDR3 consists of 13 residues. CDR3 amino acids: CASSYGGTGELFF. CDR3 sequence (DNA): TGTGCCAGCAGTTACGGCGGGACCGGGGAGCTGTTTTTT.

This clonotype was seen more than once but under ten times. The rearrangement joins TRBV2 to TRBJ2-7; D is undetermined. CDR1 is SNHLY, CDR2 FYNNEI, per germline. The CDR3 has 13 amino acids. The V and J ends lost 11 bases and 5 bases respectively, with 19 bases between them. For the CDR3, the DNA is TGTGCCTTCGCTGGTCTAGAGAACGACGAGCAGTACTTC. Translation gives CAFAGLENDEQYF. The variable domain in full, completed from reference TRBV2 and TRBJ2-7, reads EPEVTQTPSHQVTQMGQEVILRCVPISNHLYFYWYRQILGQKVEFLVSFYNNEISEKSEIFDDQFSVERPDGSNFTLKIRSTKLEDSAMYFCAFAGLENDEQYFGPGTRLTVT.